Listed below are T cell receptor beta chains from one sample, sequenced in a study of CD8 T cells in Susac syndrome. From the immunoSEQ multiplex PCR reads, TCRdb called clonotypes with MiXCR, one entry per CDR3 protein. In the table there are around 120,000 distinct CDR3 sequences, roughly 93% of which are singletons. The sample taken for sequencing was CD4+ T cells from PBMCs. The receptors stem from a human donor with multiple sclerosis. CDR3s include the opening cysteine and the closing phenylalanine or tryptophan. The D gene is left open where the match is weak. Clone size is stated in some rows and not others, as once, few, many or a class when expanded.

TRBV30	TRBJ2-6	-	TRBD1	CACGKDRYSGANVLTF	TGTGCCTGTGGAAAGGACAGGTACTCTGGGGCCAACGTCCTGACTTTC
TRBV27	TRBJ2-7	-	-	CASSLSSRGPLSYEQYF	TGTGCCAGCAGTTTATCATCTCGGGGGCCACTTTCCTACGAGCAGTACTTC
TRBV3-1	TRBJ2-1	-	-	CASSQDSGVGTWNEQFF	TGTGCCAGCAGCCAAGATTCTGGGGTGGGTACTTGGAATGAGCAGTTCTTC
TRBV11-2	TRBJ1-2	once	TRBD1	CASSRDRAEGGYTF	TGTGCCAGCAGCCGTGACAGGGCCGAGGGGGGCTACACCTTC
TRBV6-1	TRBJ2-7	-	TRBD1	CASSGGDRGYDEQYF	TGTGCCAGCAGTGGGGGGGACAGGGGATACGACGAGCAGTACTTC
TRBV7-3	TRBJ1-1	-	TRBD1	CASSSGTGEAFF	TGTGCCAGCAGCTCTGGGACAGGGGAGGCTTTCTTT
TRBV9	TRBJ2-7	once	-	CASSVRYESYEQYF	TGTGCCAGCAGCGTAAGGTATGAGAGCTACGAGCAGTACTTC
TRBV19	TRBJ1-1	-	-	CASSSLGRPGAFF	TGTGCCAGTAGTTCCCTGGGACGGCCTGGGGCTTTCTTT
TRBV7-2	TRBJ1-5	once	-	CASSPQANQPQHF	TGTGCCAGCAGCCCCCAAGCTAATCAGCCCCAGCATTTT
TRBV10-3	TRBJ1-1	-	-	CATEPHGGVRKRGNTEAFF	TGTGCCACAGAACCCCATGGTGGGGTCAGGAAACGGGGGAACACTGAAGCTTTCTTT
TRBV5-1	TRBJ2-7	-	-	CASSPGDVYEQYF	TGCGCCAGCAGCCCGGGGGATGTCTACGAGCAGTACTTC
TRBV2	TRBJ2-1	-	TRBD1	CSSSERDRVGNEQFF	TGTTCCAGCAGTGAGCGGGACAGGGTAGGGAATGAGCAGTTCTTC
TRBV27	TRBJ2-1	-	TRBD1	CASSLGQGAWNEQFF	TGTGCCAGCAGTTTGGGACAGGGGGCATGGAATGAGCAGTTCTTC